The 24 T cell receptor beta chains presented below share a single source sample, sequenced in a study of OX40 agonist ivuxolimab in advanced cancers. TCRdb's copy holds only in-frame clones and misses some; the assay was immunoSEQ multiplex PCR. The profile shows 100,000 to 110,000 clones, around 93% of them singletons. The sample in question was CD4+ or CD8+ T cells sorted from blood, obtained in a trial of the OX40 agonist ivuxolimab. These TCRs come from an adult with an advanced solid tumor such as melanoma, head and neck, liver or kidney cancer.

The chain uses TRBV7-2 and TRBJ2-1; 16 nucleotides match TRBD2. The CDR3 runs 16 residues. The V segment lost 3 bases and the J segment 9 bases; nucleotides outside the gene matches: 5. Germline assignment: CDR1 SGHTA and CDR2 FQGNSA. In DNA form, the CDR3 reads TGTGCCAGCAGCTTGGGACTAGCGGGAGGGCCCGGTGAGCAGTTCTTC. Its translation is CASSLGLAGGPGEQFF.

This clone was found once. The chain recombines TRBV18 with TRBJ2-7; unclear D gene. The CDR3 extends over 12 amino acids. V was shortened by 1 base and J by 5 bases, with 6 bases between the two germline ends. CDR1 is KGHSH and CDR2 is LQKENI in the germline V gene. The CDR3 nucleotides read TGTGCCAGCTCACCACACAAGAACGAGCAGTACTTC. Encoded protein: CASSPHKNEQYF.

The J gene is TRBJ2-1, the V gene TRBV7-2; D is ambiguous. Between the trimmed V and J ends, which lost 4 bases and 8 bases, there was a span of 18 bases. CDR1 and CDR2 (germline): SGHTA, FQGNSA. The CDR3 has 15 residues. For the CDR3, the DNA is TGTGCCAGCAGCTATGACACATCCCTGGCTCATGAGCAGTTCTTC. It codes for CASSYDTSLAHEQFF.

This clone was detected only once. The J gene is TRBJ1-2, the V gene TRBV18; D might be TRBD1 (6 bases). The CDR3 extends over 13 amino acids. The germline V gene encodes CDR1 KGHSH and CDR2 LQKENI. Trimming took off 6 bases at V and 1 base at J, with 9 bases between the two ends. CDR3 residues: CASSEDSNYGYTF. CDR3 nucleotides: TGTGCCAGCTCTGAGGACAGTAACTATGGCTACACCTTC.

The chain carries TRBV7-2 and TRBJ1-4; possible D gene TRBD1, 6 bases. The CDR3 sequence is 14 residues long. V was shortened by 5 bases and J by 8 bases, with 15 bases between the two germline ends. CDR1 SGHTA and CDR2 FQGNSA come from the germline V gene. Written as DNA, the CDR3 is TGTGCCAGCAGCCAGGGGTTCAGGGCCGAAAAACTGTTTTTT. Protein product: CASSQGFRAEKLFF.

This clone was found once. The V and J genes are TRBV27 and TRBJ1-5; possible D gene TRBD1, 6 bases. The length of the CDR3 is 14 residues. With 9 bases removed from V and 0 bases from J, the gap between germline ends came to 12 bases. From germline, CDR1 is MNHEY and CDR2 SMNVEV (reference sequence). The DNA for the CDR3 is TGTGCCAGGAATCACAGGGATAGCAATCAGCCCCAGCATTTT. Translation gives CARNHRDSNQPQHF.

The rearrangement joins TRBV27 to TRBJ2-7; tentative D call: TRBD2 (5 bases). Germline V gene lookup returns CDR1 MNHEY and CDR2 SMNVEV (reference sequence). The CDR3 spans 13 residues. The V and J ends lost 10 bases and 3 bases respectively, with 16 bases between them. The CDR3: CAIARREGYEQYF. The CDR3 coding sequence is TGTGCCATTGCGCGGCGAGAGGGCTACGAGCAGTACTTC.

The chain is built from TRBV4-3 and TRBJ2-1; 11 bases line up with TRBD2. V lost 0 bases, J lost 7 bases, and 5 bases stayed unmatched. Germline CDR1 is LGHNA and CDR2 is YSLEER. The CDR3 covers 16 residues. This chain's CDR3 is CASSQEALAGGNEQFF. The CDR3 DNA follows: TGCGCCAGCAGCCAAGAAGCGCTAGCGGGAGGAAATGAGCAGTTCTTC.

The chain has TRBV19 and TRBJ2-2, with TRBD1 matching over 7 bases. The CDR3 is 15 amino acids. CDR1 and CDR2 (germline): LNHDA, SQIVND (reference sequence). J lost 4 bases, V lost 5 bases, and 7 bases had no gene match. As DNA, the CDR3 is TGTGCCAGTAGTCCGGGACAGCTTTTCACCGGGGAGCTGTTTTTT. It specifies CASSPGQLFTGELFF.

V gene TRBV4-3 combines with J gene TRBJ2-7; D is possibly TRBD2 (6 bases). Germline V CDR1 and CDR2: LGHNA, YSLEER. The V and J ends lost 5 bases and 0 bases respectively, with 14 bases between them. CDR3 length: 15 amino acids. CDR3 region: CASSSVSGSSYEQYF. In nucleotides, the CDR3 is TGCGCCAGCAGCAGTGTTAGCGGCAGCTCCTACGAGCAGTACTTC.

The chain combines TRBV4-2 with TRBJ2-1; D not resolved. The germline V gene has CDR1 LGHNA and CDR2 YNFKEQ. V was shortened by 2 bases and J by 5 bases, with 13 bases between the two germline ends. This CDR3 region has 15 residues. CDR3 sequence: CASSQKYEGNNEQFF. The CDR3 DNA reads as TGTGCCAGCAGCCAAAAGTATGAAGGGAACAATGAGCAGTTCTTC.

The chain recombines TRBV7-8 with TRBJ2-7, with 7 bases lining up with TRBD1. Germline loops: CDR1 SGHVS, CDR2 FQNEAQ. The CDR3 extends over 16 amino acids. Trimming removed 4 bases from V and 3 bases from J; junction bases left unmatched: 12. The CDR3 spells CASSSVGGVNFYEQYF. CDR3 DNA sequence: TGTGCCAGCAGCTCCGTAGGGGGCGTTAATTTCTACGAGCAGTACTTC.

The CDR3 sequence: CASSLHPRMHTDTQYF. CDR3 DNA: TGTGCCAGCAGCTTGCATCCCAGGATGCACACAGATACGCAGTATTTT. The chain links TRBV5-8 to TRBJ2-3, with D unresolved. Germline V gene data show CDR1 as SGHTS and CDR2 as YDEGEE. The CDR3 loop spans 16 amino acids. V was cut by 1 base and J by 2 bases, with 14 bases left in between.

The chain uses TRBV19 and TRBJ1-4; no reliable D call. CDR1 is LNHDA and CDR2 is SQIVND in the germline V gene (reference sequence). The V end was cut by 2 bases, the J end by 6 bases, with 10 bases between. This CDR3 contains 14 residues. This CDR3 reads CASSILSGYEKLFF. As DNA, the CDR3 is TGTGCCAGTAGTATACTCTCCGGGTATGAAAAACTGTTTTTT.

J is TRBJ2-1 and V is TRBV7-8, with D perhaps matching TRBD1 (6 bases). Trimming removed 1 base at V and 4 bases at J, with 17 bases between. The germline V gene has CDR1 SGHVS and CDR2 FQNEAQ. This CDR3 has 17 amino acids. This CDR3 is CASSLVLGGIAYNEQFF. The DNA for the CDR3 is TGTGCCAGCAGCTTAGTATTAGGGGGAATAGCATACAATGAGCAGTTCTTC.

The chain links TRBV7-2 to TRBJ1-4, with D tentatively TRBD1 (5 bases). Trimming pared 2 bases from V and 8 bases from J, leaving 15 bases between. The CDR3 totals 15 residues. Looked up from germline, CDR1 is SGHTA and CDR2 is FQGNSA. CDR3: CASSLLGAGGEKLFF. DNA for the CDR3: TGTGCCAGCAGCTTATTAGGGGCAGGTGGGGAAAAACTGTTTTTT. Full variable domain (rest looked up from reference TRBV7-2 and TRBJ1-4): GAGVSQSPSNKVTEKGKDVELRCDPISGHTALYWYRQSLGQGLEFLIYFQGNSAPDKSGLPSDRFSAERTGGSVSTLTIQRTQQEDSAVYLCASSLLGAGGEKLFFGSGTQLSVL.

The rearrangement uses TRBV5-1 and TRBJ2-3; weak D call: TRBD2 (6 bases). Between the trimmed V and J ends, which lost 3 bases and 6 bases, there was a span of 14 bases. The CDR3 consists of 14 residues. The germline CDR1 and CDR2 sequences are SGHRS and YFSETQ. For the CDR3, the DNA is TGCGCCAGCAGCTACCGGGACTCCGATGATACGCAGTATTTT. Its protein is CASSYRDSDDTQYF.

The chain links TRBV15 to TRBJ2-7; D unclear. V gave up 1 base and J gave up 0 bases, with 10 bases separating them. CDR3 size: 15 residues. Germline lookup yields CDR1 LNHNV and CDR2 YYDKDF (reference sequence). The CDR3 DNA is TGTGCCACCAGCAGAGTGTTCTCGACCTCCTACGAGCAGTACTTC. It codes for CATSRVFSTSYEQYF.

The J gene is TRBJ2-3, the V gene TRBV6-1, with D maybe TRBD2 (5 bases). This CDR3 region has 15 residues. Trimming shortened V by 7 bases and J by 6 bases, and 20 bases separated the two germline ends. Germline CDR1 and CDR2: MNHNS and SASEGT. This CDR3 reads CASNRNSATGDTQYF. The CDR3, as DNA: TGTGCCAGCAATCGGAATAGCGCGACGGGGGATACGCAGTATTTT.

The CDR3 nucleotides are TGTGCCAGCAGCTCCTTAGCGGGAGACTCCTACGAGCAGTACTTC. It translates to CASSSLAGDSYEQYF. V is TRBV7-9 and J is TRBJ2-7; TRBD2 matches at 9 bases. The CDR3 is 15 amino acids. V shed 4 bases, J shed 0 bases, and the junction held 4 bases outside the gene matches. Germline CDR1 and CDR2: SEHNR and FQNEAQ (reference sequence). The full variable domain, completed using reference TRBV7-9 and TRBJ2-7, is DTGVSQNPRHKITKRGQNVTFRCDPISEHNRLYWYRQTLGQGPEFLTYFQNEAQLEKSRLLSDRFSAERPKGSFSTLEIQRTEQGDSAMYLCASSSLAGDSYEQYFGPGTRLTVT.

This sequence joins TRBV18 and TRBJ2-2; a possible D gene is TRBD2 (5 bases). The CDR3 runs to 16 residues. V was shortened by 2 bases and J by 4 bases, with 14 bases between the two germline ends. Germline V CDR1 and CDR2: KGHSH, LQKENI. CDR3 sequence: CASSPFEVRGTGELFF. CDR3 nucleotides: TGTGCCAGCTCACCATTTGAGGTTCGGGGCACCGGGGAGCTGTTTTTT.

V is TRBV5-1 and J is TRBJ2-5; 14 nucleotides line up with TRBD2. The CDR3 is 18 residues long. Trimming took 5 bases from V and 2 from J; bases not matched to a gene: 11. Germline CDR1 reads SGHRS; CDR2 reads YFSETQ. Written as DNA, the CDR3 is TGCGCCAGCAGGTCCGGGACTAGCGGGAGTAGGGGGCAAGAGACCCAGTACTTC. It specifies CASRSGTSGSRGQETQYF.

The chain carries TRBV7-9 and TRBJ2-5; maybe TRBD2 (5 bases). This CDR3 region has 15 residues. The germline V and J ends were trimmed by 5 bases and 1 base, with 14 bases remaining between them. Germline V lookup: CDR1 SEHNR, CDR2 FQNEAQ (reference sequence). This CDR3 is CASSPRWESQETQYF. The CDR3, as DNA: TGTGCCAGCAGCCCCAGGTGGGAGAGCCAAGAGACCCAGTACTTC.

This clone has a single count. The same CDR3 is also encoded by other DNA sequences in this sample. The chain has TRBV25-1 and TRBJ2-7; TRBD1 matches at 7 bases. J lost 3 bases, V lost 4 bases, and 0 bases had no gene match. This CDR3 is 12 amino acids long. Per the germline V gene, CDR1 is MGHDK and CDR2 is SYGVNS. The CDR3 spells CASSGDSYEQYF. CDR3 coding DNA: TGTGCCAGCAGTGGGGACAGCTACGAGCAGTACTTC.